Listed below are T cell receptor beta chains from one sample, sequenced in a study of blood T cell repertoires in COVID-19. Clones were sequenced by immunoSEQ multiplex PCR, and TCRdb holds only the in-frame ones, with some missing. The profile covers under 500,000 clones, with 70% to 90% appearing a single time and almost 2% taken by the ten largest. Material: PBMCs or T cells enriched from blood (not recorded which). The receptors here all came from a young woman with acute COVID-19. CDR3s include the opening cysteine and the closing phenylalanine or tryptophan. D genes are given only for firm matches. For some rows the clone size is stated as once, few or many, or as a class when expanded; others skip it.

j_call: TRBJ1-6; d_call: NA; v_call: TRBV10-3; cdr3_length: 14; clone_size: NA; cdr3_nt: TGTGCCATCAGTGAGTCGACCGGGAGTTCACCCCTCCACTTT; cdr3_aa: CAISESTGSSPLHF
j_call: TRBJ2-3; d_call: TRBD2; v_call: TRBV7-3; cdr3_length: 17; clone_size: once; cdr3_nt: TGTGCCAGCAGCTTAAGCCGACTAGCGGGGCTCACAGATACGCAGTATTTT; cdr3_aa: CASSLSRLAGLTDTQYF
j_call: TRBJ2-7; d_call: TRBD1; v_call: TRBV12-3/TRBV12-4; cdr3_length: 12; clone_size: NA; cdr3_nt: TGTGCCAGCAGGGGACAGACCTACGAGCAGTACTTC; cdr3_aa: CASRGQTYEQYF
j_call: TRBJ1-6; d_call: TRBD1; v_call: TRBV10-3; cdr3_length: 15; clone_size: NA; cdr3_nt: TGTGCCATCAGTGAGACTAGGACAGGGGATTCACCCCTCCACTTT; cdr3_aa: CAISETRTGDSPLHF
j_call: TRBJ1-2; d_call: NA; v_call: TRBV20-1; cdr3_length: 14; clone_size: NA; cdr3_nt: TGCAGTGCTAGTCTATGGTTAGCTAACTATGGCTACACCTTC; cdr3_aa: CSASLWLANYGYTF
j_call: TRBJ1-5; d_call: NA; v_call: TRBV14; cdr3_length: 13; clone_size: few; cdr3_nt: TGTGCCAGCAGCCAAGAAAGGGGTCAGCCCCAGCATTTT; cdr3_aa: CASSQERGQPQHF
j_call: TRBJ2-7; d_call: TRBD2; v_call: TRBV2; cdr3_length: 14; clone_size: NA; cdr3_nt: TGTGCCAGCAAGCTAGCGGGAGGGTACTACGAGCAGTACTTC; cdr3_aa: CASKLAGGYYEQYF
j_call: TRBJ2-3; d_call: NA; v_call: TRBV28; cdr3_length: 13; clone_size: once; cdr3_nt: TGTGCCAGCAACAGCGGTCAGGAACTTACGCAGTATTTT; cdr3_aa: CASNSGQELTQYF
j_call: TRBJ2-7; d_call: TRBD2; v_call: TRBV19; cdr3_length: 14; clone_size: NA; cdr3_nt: TGTGCCAGTAGCCGAGGAGATAAGCGGGGCGAGCAGTACTTC; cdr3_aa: CASSRGDKRGEQYF
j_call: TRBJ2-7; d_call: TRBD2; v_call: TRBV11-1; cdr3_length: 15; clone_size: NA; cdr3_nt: TGTGCCAGCAGCCCCCAGGCGGGGGTGATTTACGAGCAGTACTTC; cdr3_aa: CASSPQAGVIYEQYF
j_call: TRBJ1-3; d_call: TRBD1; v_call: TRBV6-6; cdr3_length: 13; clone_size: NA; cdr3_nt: TGTGCCAGCACCAGGGGGTCTGGAAACACCATATATTTT; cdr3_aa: CASTRGSGNTIYF
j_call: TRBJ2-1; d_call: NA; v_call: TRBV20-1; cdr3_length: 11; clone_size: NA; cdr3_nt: TGCAGTGCCGGGGTGTACAATGAGCAGTTCTTC; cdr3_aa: CSAGVYNEQFF
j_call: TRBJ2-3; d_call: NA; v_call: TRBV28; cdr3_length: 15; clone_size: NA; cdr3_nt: TGTGCCAGCAGTTTACCGCTCACTTACACAGATACGCAGTATTTT; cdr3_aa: CASSLPLTYTDTQYF
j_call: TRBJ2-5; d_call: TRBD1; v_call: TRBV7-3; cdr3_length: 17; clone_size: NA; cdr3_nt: TGTGCCAGCAGCTTAAATTTGCCGGACAGGGGAGGTGGGACCCAGTACTTC; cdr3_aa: CASSLNLPDRGGGTQYF
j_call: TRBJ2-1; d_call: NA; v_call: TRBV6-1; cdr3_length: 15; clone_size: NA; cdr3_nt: TGTGCCAGCAGTGATCCGGAGGCCTTATACAATGAGCAGTTCTTC; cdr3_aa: CASSDPEALYNEQFF
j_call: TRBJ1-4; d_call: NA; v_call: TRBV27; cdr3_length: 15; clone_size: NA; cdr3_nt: TGTGCCAGCAGTTCCACAGGGCGGTGGGGTGAAAAACTGTTTTTT; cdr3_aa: CASSSTGRWGEKLFF
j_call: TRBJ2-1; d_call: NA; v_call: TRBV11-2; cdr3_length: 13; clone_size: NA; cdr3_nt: TGTGCCAGCAGCTTAGGGGGGGTTGGCGAGCAGTTCTTC; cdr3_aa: CASSLGGVGEQFF